This T cell receptor (beta chain) was obtained from a study of blood T cell repertoires in COVID-19. The CDR3 has 15 amino acids. V was clipped by 5 bases and J by 2 bases; unmatched bases: 8. Germline CDR1 is ENHRY and CDR2 is SYGVKD. Enrolled through a virtual design, the participants were between about 18 and 89 years of age and came from under 30 US areas. Each participant's cohort was designated according to participant-reported clinical history. Produced via immunoSEQ multiplex PCR; TCRdb's table is partial and in-frame only. The sample holds a few hundred thousand clones; 87% are singletons and the top ten take 2.5% to 3.5%.

The specimen was PBMCs or T cells enriched from blood (not recorded which). The receptor was derived from a woman aged 25 to 45 who had recovered from COVID-19. The chain links TRBV10-3 to TRBJ2-5, with 7 bases that match TRBD2. The CDR3 here is CAISPGGGGQETQYF. CDR3 nucleotide sequence: TGTGCCATCAGTCCTGGCGGGGGAGGACAAGAGACCCAGTACTTC.